Below, 22 T cell receptor beta chains from the same sample are listed, as sequenced in a study of brain T cells in children with intractable seizures. Clones were sequenced by immunoSEQ multiplex PCR, and TCRdb holds only the in-frame ones, with some missing. The data hold about 340,000 clones, with more than 85% observed a single time. The time point: blood from clinic visit 5 months post-surgery; TSC patient then seizure free. Sequencing used peripheral blood, obtained approximately 5 months after surgery. The receptors stem from a boy under three years old with tuberous sclerosis and intractable seizures.

V usage is TRBV7-9 and J usage is TRBJ1-1; tentatively, D is TRBD1 (6 bases). Germline V gene sequence: CDR1 SEHNR, CDR2 FQNEAQ (reference sequence). This CDR3 is built from 17 residues. The germline V and J ends were trimmed by 3 bases and 6 bases, with 23 bases remaining between them. Here the CDR3 DNA reads TGTGCCAGCAGCTTCGTCACCACGGGGATCGGGGGGCCTGAAGCTTTCTTT. It encodes CASSFVTTGIGGPEAFF.

This chain links TRBV24-1 with TRBJ1-2; 7 bases align to TRBD1. The germline CDR1 and CDR2 sequences are KGHDR and SFDVKD. The CDR3 contains 14 residues. With V trimmed by 3 bases and J by 0 bases, 0 bases remained unmatched. DNA of the CDR3: TGTGCCACCAGTGATCAGGGGGCTAACTATGGCTACACCTTC. It encodes CATSDQGANYGYTF.

The chain recombines TRBV19 with TRBJ1-2; 12 bases fit TRBD1. The J segment lost 7 bases and the V segment lost 6 bases, leaving 18 bases of the junction unmatched. Germline CDR1 and CDR2: LNHDA and SQIVND (reference sequence). CDR3 length: 18 amino acids. Here the CDR3 reads CASSRSPGQGAHRTGYTF. The CDR3 nucleotides are TGTGCCAGTAGCCGCTCTCCGGGACAGGGGGCGCACAGGACTGGCTACACCTTC.

The chain combines TRBV6-5 with TRBJ1-1, with D possibly matching TRBD1 (5 bases). CDR1 MNHEY and CDR2 SVGAGI come from the germline V gene. With 5 bases removed from V and 4 bases from J, the gap between germline ends came to 17 bases. This CDR3 region has 15 residues. The CDR3 DNA sequence: TGTGCCAGCAGTCCTGGGGGAAGTGGGGGCACTGAAGCTTTCTTT. Translated: CASSPGGSGGTEAFF.

This rearrangement joins TRBV14 to TRBJ1-6; D is unclear. Trimming cost V 1 base and J 14 bases, with 15 bases left between them. This CDR3 spans 14 amino acids. CDR1 and CDR2 (germline): SGHDN, FVKESK. The CDR3 loop is CASSQVSALWALHF. The CDR3 coding sequence is TGTGCCAGCAGCCAAGTATCCGCTCTTTGGGCCCTCCACTTT.

In this sample, this clone turned up a few times. This chain connects TRBV6-1 to TRBJ1-1; 11 bases match TRBD1. V was clipped by 1 base and J by 4 bases; unmatched bases: 2. The germline CDR1 and CDR2 sequences are MNHNS and SASEGT. There are 15 residues in the CDR3. The CDR3, as DNA: TGTGCCAGCAGTGAAGAGGGGACAGGGGGCACTGAAGCTTTCTTT. Its translation: CASSEEGTGGTEAFF.

This chain joins TRBV9 and TRBJ2-1; 10 nucleotides agree with TRBD2. Germline loops: CDR1 SGDLS, CDR2 YYNGEE. V trimming: 1 base; J trimming: 5 bases; junction bases outside the gene matches: 6. The CDR3 has 16 amino acids. CDR3 nucleotide sequence: TGTGCCAGCAGCGTATATAGGACTAGCGGCCACAATGAGCAGTTCTTC. It translates to CASSVYRTSGHNEQFF.

The chain carries TRBV2 and TRBJ2-7; TRBD2 matches at 9 bases. The CDR3 runs to 15 residues. Germline V lookup: CDR1 SNHLY, CDR2 FYNNEI. V gave up 6 bases and J gave up 5 bases; unmatched junction bases: 11. CDR3 DNA sequence: TGTGCCAGCAGGGCTCCGGGACTAGCTTTACACGAGCAGTACTTC. Translated, it gives CASRAPGLALHEQYF. Combining the CDR3 with reference TRBV2 and TRBJ2-7 gives the whole variable domain EPEVTQTPSHQVTQMGQEVILRCVPISNHLYFYWYRQILGQKVEFLVSFYNNEISEKSEIFDDQFSVERPDGSNFTLKIRSTKLEDSAMYFCASRAPGLALHEQYFGPGTRLTVT.

This sequence joins TRBV6-2 or TRBV6-3 and TRBJ1-1; 7 nucleotides align to TRBD1. This CDR3 has 17 residues. V shed 0 bases and J 0 bases; nucleotides not matched to a gene: 7. Per germline, CDR1 MNHEY and CDR2 SVGEGT. The DNA for the CDR3 is TGTGCCAGCAGTTACTCGGTTAGGGGGCGGTTGAACACTGAAGCTTTCTTT. This translates into CASSYSVRGRLNTEAFF.

The chain recombines TRBV2 with TRBJ1-1; no definite D call. V lost 3 bases, J lost 0 bases, and 8 bases lay in between. The CDR3 sequence is 14 residues long. Germline values: CDR1 SNHLY, CDR2 FYNNEI. The chain's CDR3 is CASSDLQMNTEAFF. CDR3 bases: TGTGCCAGCAGTGACTTGCAGATGAACACTGAAGCTTTCTTT.

This chain's CDR3 is CASSQTRTEYGYTF. The CDR3 DNA follows: TGCGCCAGCAGCCAAACAAGGACGGAATATGGCTACACCTTC. The chain couples TRBV4-1 to TRBJ1-2; no clear D. Trimming left V 2 bases short and J 5 bases short, with 12 bases between. Germline CDR1 is MGHRA and CDR2 is YSYEKL. CDR3 size: 14 residues.

The V gene is TRBV13, the J gene TRBJ2-1; TRBD1 aligns across 9 bases. The germline gives CDR1 PRHDT, CDR2 FYEKMQ (reference sequence). Germline trimming cut 3 bases from V and 1 base from J; bases unmatched to any gene: 4. The CDR3 is made up of 16 amino acids. The CDR3: CASSFRQGGSYNEQFF. CDR3 bases: TGTGCCAGCAGCTTTAGACAGGGGGGATCCTACAATGAGCAGTTCTTC.

The rearrangement joins TRBV6-5 to TRBJ2-7; D call uncertain. The CDR3 spans 13 residues. CDR1 and CDR2 from the germline V gene are MNHEY and SVGAGI. V was trimmed by 1 base and J by 3 bases, leaving 7 bases between them. The chain's CDR3 is CASSYLLGYEQYF. The DNA for the CDR3 is TGTGCCAGCAGTTACTTACTTGGCTACGAGCAGTACTTC.

V and J are TRBV5-1 and TRBJ2-5; D ambiguous. The germline V gene encodes CDR1 SGHRS and CDR2 YFSETQ. This CDR3 is built from 14 residues. Trimming removed 1 base from V and 0 bases from J, with 7 bases in between. The CDR3 loop reads CASSLTGDQETQYF. The DNA of the CDR3 is TGCGCCAGCAGCTTGACGGGTGACCAAGAGACCCAGTACTTC.

The chain combines TRBV4-1 with TRBJ2-7; D might be TRBD1 or TRBD2, each matching 5 bases. The CDR3 has 15 residues. Trimming left V 4 bases short and J 0 bases short, with 13 bases between. The germline V gene encodes CDR1 MGHRA and CDR2 YSYEKL. The CDR3 is CASSLHGTGSYEQYF. The CDR3 region has the DNA TGCGCCAGCAGCCTCCATGGGACGGGCTCCTACGAGCAGTACTTC.

Comments on this clone: Distinct nucleotide sequences in the sample also encode this CDR3. The chain carries TRBV5-1 and TRBJ1-3, with no clear D. Germline V lookup: CDR1 SGHRS, CDR2 YFSETQ. The CDR3 consists of 14 residues. Trimming stripped 0 bases from V and 0 bases from J, with 4 bases between. The CDR3, as DNA: TGCGCCAGCAGCTTGGAGAGCTCTGGAAACACCATATATTTT. This gives the protein CASSLESSGNTIYF.

CDR3: CASSFFSGTVGYTF. The CDR3 DNA is TGTGCCAGCAGCTTCTTCAGTGGGACGGTTGGCTACACCTTC. The chain combines TRBV5-4 with TRBJ1-2; D may be TRBD1 (5 bases). Trimming took 2 bases from V and 7 from J, leaving 15 bases between them. The length of the CDR3 is 14 residues. Germline V CDR1 and CDR2: SGHNT, YYREEE (reference sequence). Combining the CDR3 with reference TRBV5-4 and TRBJ1-2 gives the whole variable domain ETGVTQSPTHLIKTRGQQVTLRCSSQSGHNTVSWYQQALGQGPQFIFQYYREEENGRGNFPPRFSGLQFPNYSSELNVNALELDDSALYLCASSFFSGTVGYTFGSGTRLTVV.

The V call is TRBV24-1, the J call TRBJ2-3, with D tentatively TRBD1 or TRBD2 (5 bases each). The germline V and J ends were trimmed by 6 bases and 0 bases, with 12 bases remaining between them. The CDR3 is 15 amino acids. CDR1 is KGHDR, CDR2 SFDVKD, per germline. The CDR3 sequence is CATSSTGTSTDTQYF. The CDR3, as DNA: TGTGCCACCAGTTCTACCGGGACCAGCACAGATACGCAGTATTTT.

This chain connects TRBV13 to TRBJ2-1; TRBD2 agrees at 11 bases. The germline V gene encodes CDR1 PRHDT and CDR2 FYEKMQ (reference sequence). The CDR3 length is 17 residues. V was clipped by 1 base and J by 8 bases; unmatched bases: 10. The CDR3 sequence is CASSLVVAGGPGYEQFF. CDR3 nucleotide sequence: TGTGCCAGCAGCTTAGTAGTAGCGGGGGGGCCAGGCTATGAGCAGTTCTTC.

The sample holds a few counts of this clone. The chain uses TRBV3-1 (or the pseudogene TRBV3-2) and TRBJ1-1; no definite D call. The CDR3 has 13 residues. Trimming took off 4 bases at V and 4 bases at J, with 10 bases between the two ends. Germline loops: CDR1 LGHDT, CDR2 YNNKEL (reference sequence). This chain's CDR3 is CASSPQWSTEAFF. CDR3 nucleotide sequence: TGTGCCAGCAGCCCGCAGTGGAGCACTGAAGCTTTCTTT.

This chain links TRBV24-1 with TRBJ2-7, with 9 bases that match TRBD2. This CDR3 has 13 amino acids. CDR1 KGHDR and CDR2 SFDVKD come from the germline V gene. V shed 4 bases and J 3 bases; nucleotides not matched to a gene: 0. The CDR3: CATSEREGYEQYF. CDR3 sequence (DNA): TGTGCCACCAGTGAGCGGGAGGGCTACGAGCAGTACTTC.

The chain combines TRBV14 with TRBJ2-1, with D maybe TRBD1 (6 bases). The CDR3 sequence is 15 residues long. CDR1 and CDR2 (germline): SGHDN, FVKESK. V was cut by 5 bases and J by 6 bases, with 17 bases left in between. CDR3 protein: CASSTDRYLVNEQFF. The DNA of the CDR3 is TGTGCCAGCAGCACCGACAGGTATCTCGTCAATGAGCAGTTCTTC.